One sample yielded the 17 T cell receptor beta chains listed below, sequenced in a study of blood T cell repertoires in COVID-19. Some clones are missing from TCRdb's copy, which holds only in-frame ones; the method was immunoSEQ multiplex PCR. The sample records around 25,000 clones, roughly 91% being singletons. The sequenced sample consisted of peripheral blood. These receptors came from a human donor with active COVID-19. The donor label of this sample is uncertain.

This rearrangement joins TRBV27 to TRBJ2-4; 13 bases fit TRBD2. The CDR3 has 19 residues. The germline V gene has CDR1 MNHEY and CDR2 SMNVEV (reference sequence). V was pared by 5 bases and J by 0 bases, with 10 bases of the junction left unmatched. CDR3 sequence reads: CASSIKTSGGPLAKNIQYF. The CDR3 nucleotides are TGTGCCAGCAGTATTAAGACTAGCGGGGGGCCTCTAGCCAAAAACATTCAGTACTTC.

The chain links TRBV9 to TRBJ2-1, with a tentative D call TRBD1 (5 bases). V shed 4 bases and J shed 0 bases, with 14 bases lying between them. There are 16 residues in the CDR3. The germline V gene has CDR1 SGDLS and CDR2 YYNGEE. The CDR3 reads CASSPRRQGSYNEQFF. The CDR3 DNA follows: TGTGCCAGCAGCCCCCGTCGTCAGGGCTCCTACAATGAGCAGTTCTTC.

The CDR3 DNA sequence: TGTGCCAGCAGTTTCATCCCCGGACTAGCGGGAGAGTTGAATACGCAGTATTTT. Its translation: CASSFIPGLAGELNTQYF. The J gene is TRBJ2-3, the V gene TRBV27; 13 nucleotides agree with TRBD2. The CDR3 is 18 residues long. V lost 3 bases and J lost 7; bases outside the gene matches: 13. Germline V gives CDR1 MNHEY, CDR2 SMNVEV (reference sequence).

This clone occurred once. The chain joins TRBV4-2 to TRBJ2-1; 8 bases match TRBD2. Unmatched junction bases numbered 8, after V lost 4 bases and J lost 6 bases. There are 15 residues in the CDR3. Germline-derived CDR1 and CDR2 are LGHNA and YNFKEQ. Here the CDR3 DNA reads TGTGCCAGCAGCCCGGGACTAGGGGGGCCCAATGAGCAGTTCTTC. Translating it yields CASSPGLGGPNEQFF.

The DNA for the CDR3 is TGTGCCAGCAGCCAAGAGTTAACCGGGGAGCTGTTTTTT. This sequence encodes CASSQELTGELFF. This sequence joins TRBV4-2 and TRBJ2-2, with D hard to call. V was cut by 0 bases and J by 5 bases, with 4 bases left in between. This CDR3 spans 13 amino acids. Germline CDR1 and CDR2: LGHNA and YNFKEQ.

The J gene is TRBJ1-2, the V gene TRBV13; 7 bases line up with TRBD1. The CDR3 consists of 13 residues. The V and J ends lost 4 bases and 6 bases, in that order; junction bases with no gene match: 5. Germline V gene lookup returns CDR1 PRHDT and CDR2 FYEKMQ (reference sequence). CDR3 region: CASSSTGSHGYTF. For the CDR3, the DNA is TGTGCCAGCAGCTCGACAGGGTCCCATGGCTACACCTTC.

The chain recombines TRBV11-3 with TRBJ2-2; 9 bases match TRBD1. Germline V gene sequence: CDR1 SGHNT, CDR2 YENEEA. Trimming took 5 bases from V and 3 from J; bases not matched to a gene: 4. This CDR3 has 15 residues. The CDR3 is CASSPDRGDTGELFF. The CDR3, as DNA: TGTGCCAGCAGCCCGGACAGGGGCGACACCGGGGAGCTGTTTTTT.

The chain is built from TRBV11-2 and TRBJ1-5, with TRBD1 matching over 8 bases. Looked up from germline, CDR1 is SGHAT and CDR2 is FQNNGV. This CDR3 is built from 15 residues. After removal of 5 bases from V and 2 bases from J, the junction contained 5 bases not matched to a gene. CDR3 bases: TGTGCCAGCAGCCTCGACAGGGGAGGCAATCAGCCCCAGCATTTT. As protein: CASSLDRGGNQPQHF.

V usage is TRBV30 and J usage is TRBJ2-6; 7 bases align to TRBD1. V lost 1 base to trimming and J lost 4 bases; unmatched junction nucleotides: 7. The CDR3 is 16 amino acids. Germline CDR1 and CDR2: GTSNPN and SVGIG (reference sequence). Here the CDR3 DNA reads TGTGCCTGGAGTGGCACAGGGGTCTCCGGGGCCAACGTCCTGACTTTC. Amino acids: CAWSGTGVSGANVLTF.

The rearrangement joins TRBV28 to TRBJ2-3; the D is unclear. Trimming stripped 4 bases from V and 5 bases from J, with 10 bases between. The CDR3 totals 13 residues. CDR1 is MDHEN, CDR2 SYDVKM, per germline. The CDR3 DNA reads TGTGCCAGCAGTTCCCCTCCGGGAGATACGCAGTATTTT. It specifies CASSSPPGDTQYF.

The chain joins TRBV28 to TRBJ2-3, with D possibly matching TRBD2 (6 bases). V lost 1 base and J 4 bases, leaving 9 bases between the germline ends. The CDR3 runs to 14 residues. Germline CDR1 MDHEN, CDR2 SYDVKM. CDR3 DNA: TGTGCCAGCAGTTTATCAGGAGGGCCAGATACGCAGTATTTT. Its protein product is CASSLSGGPDTQYF.

V gene TRBV14 combines with J gene TRBJ1-3, with D unresolved. Germline lookup yields CDR1 SGHDN and CDR2 FVKESK. The V end lost 1 base, the J end lost 0 bases, and 10 bases lay between the germline ends. CDR3 length: 16 amino acids. The DNA of the CDR3 is TGTGCCAGCAGCCAAGTTGCCCGCTACTCTGGAAACACCATATATTTT. It yields the protein CASSQVARYSGNTIYF.

The chain combines TRBV30 with TRBJ1-2; D is uncertain. V lost 3 bases and J 3 bases, leaving 20 bases between the germline ends. The CDR3 has 16 residues. CDR1 is GTSNPN and CDR2 is SVGIG in the germline V gene (reference sequence). The CDR3 sequence: CAWSATIRGFHYGYTF. The CDR3 DNA reads TGTGCCTGGAGCGCTACAATTCGGGGATTCCACTATGGCTACACCTTC.

The J gene is TRBJ2-2, the V gene TRBV27; 12 nucleotides line up with TRBD1. The CDR3 is 15 residues long. V dropped 4 bases and J dropped 5; count of bases not matched to a gene: 2. Germline CDR1 is MNHEY and CDR2 is SMNVEV (reference sequence). CDR3 residues: CASSWDRGQTGELFF. CDR3 bases: TGTGCCAGCAGTTGGGACAGGGGGCAGACCGGGGAGCTGTTTTTT.

This rearrangement joins TRBV24-1 to TRBJ2-1; 8 bases agree with TRBD2. The ends lost 4 bases at V and 9 bases at J; junction bases unmatched: 4. The CDR3 extends over 13 amino acids. Looked up from germline, CDR1 is KGHDR and CDR2 is SFDVKD. The CDR3 DNA reads TGTGCCACCAGTGAACGGGGGGGCTTTGAGCAGTTCTTC. Translated, it gives CATSERGGFEQFF.

The chain uses TRBV5-5 and TRBJ2-3; 12 bases agree with TRBD2. The junction had 6 bases not matched to a gene; V was cut back by 2 bases and J by 5 bases. The germline CDR1 and CDR2 sequences are SGHKS and YYEKEE (reference sequence). The CDR3 has 16 amino acids. The CDR3 loop is CASSFASGGAKDTQYF. CDR3 DNA: TGTGCCAGCAGCTTCGCTAGCGGGGGGGCAAAAGATACGCAGTATTTT.

This clone was counted once. This chain uses TRBV27 with TRBJ2-5; TRBD2 is a possible D gene (7 bases). CDR1 is MNHEY and CDR2 is SMNVEV in the germline V gene (reference sequence). The CDR3 runs 16 residues. Trimming pared 11 bases from V and 0 bases from J, leaving 22 bases between. The CDR3 is CASRIRGAVYQETQYF. The CDR3 bases are TGTGCCTCAAGAATCCGGGGGGCGGTGTACCAAGAGACCCAGTACTTC.